There are many counts of the clone carrying this TCR beta chain. The CDR3 covers 13 residues. V was pared by 4 bases and J by 7 bases, with 14 bases between. Germline V gene data show CDR1 as MNHEY and CDR2 as SVGAGI. TCRdb itself ran the PCR reads through MiXCR, one entry per CDR3 protein. Of fewer than 30,000 distinct CDR3 sequences listed, 15% to 20% are singletons. This entry comes from a study of molecular identifiers for immune sequencing clone quantification. The sequencing sample was made of naive CD8+ T cells from blood, with Jurkat cell RNA spiked in. Subset in this sample: FACS-sorted CD8+CD4-CCR7+CD45RA+ naive T cells. The chain couples TRBV6-5 to TRBJ2-7; D gene ambiguous. The sequence was collected from a human donor in good health. Some libraries in this study had Jurkat cell RNA spiked in. The DNA for the CDR3 is TGTGCCAGCAGTTTAGGTAGGCCTGGGGAGCAGTACTTC. Translated: CASSLGRPGEQYF.